The 32 T cell receptor beta chains below all came from one sample that was sequenced in a study of T-cell memory formation after mild COVID-19. TCRdb called the 5' RACE reads again in MiXCR, with one record for every CDR3 protein. The repertoire has approximately 290,000 distinct CDR3 sequences, approximately 15% of them found once; the top ten carry 20% to 25%. Sequencing input: PBMCs or a T cell subset sorted from them (not recorded which). The receptors come from a man aged 18-30 years who had mild COVID-19 (a few samples of this study predate the infection). Cell type and time point are not known.

This clonotype was counted between two and nine times. The chain combines TRBV12-3 or TRBV12-4 with TRBJ2-5, with 7 bases matching TRBD2. There are 16 residues in the CDR3. Germline trimming cut 4 bases from V and 0 bases from J; bases unmatched to any gene: 8. The CDR3 is CASSSIAGAYQETQYF. The CDR3 DNA sequence: TGTGCCAGCAGTTCTATAGCGGGCGCGTACCAAGAGACCCAGTACTTC.

This clonotype was counted a few times. The rearrangement joins TRBV20-1 to TRBJ1-3; no definite D call. Between the trimmed V and J ends, which lost 0 bases and 2 bases, there was a span of 11 bases. CDR3 length: 15 amino acids. Germline loops: CDR1 DFQATT, CDR2 SNEGSKA (reference sequence). The CDR3 region has the DNA TGCAGTGCTAGAGATAGGAGGCAGGCTGGAAACACCATATATTTT. This encodes CSARDRRQAGNTIYF.

V gene TRBV6-5 combines with J gene TRBJ2-3; D is unresolved. The CDR3 contains 13 residues. Germline V gene lookup returns CDR1 MNHEY and CDR2 SVGAGI. Between the trimmed V and J ends, which lost 7 bases and 1 base, there was a span of 9 bases. CDR3 bases: TGTGCCAGCACTCCTCCGGGCACAGATACGCAGTATTTT. It translates to CASTPPGTDTQYF.

There are a few counts of this clonotype. The chain employs TRBV7-7 and TRBJ2-2, with D possibly matching TRBD2 (5 bases). The CDR3 is 16 amino acids. V lost 2 bases and J lost 2, with 12 bases in between. Germline assignment: CDR1 SSHAT and CDR2 FNYEAQ (reference sequence). The CDR3: CASSLSPADNTGELFF. For the CDR3, the DNA is TGTGCCAGCAGCTTATCCCCAGCGGATAACACCGGGGAGCTGTTTTTT.

This chain joins TRBV4-1 and TRBJ2-1; D is unresolved. The CDR3 covers 13 residues. CDR1 MGHRA and CDR2 YSYEKL come from the germline V gene. Trimming cost V 0 bases and J 10 bases, with 10 bases left between them. CDR3 coding DNA: TGCGCCAGCAGCCAAGACGGTAGAAGCGAGCAGTTCTTC. Encoded protein: CASSQDGRSEQFF.

This chain links TRBV12-3 or TRBV12-4 with TRBJ2-5; the D gene is possibly TRBD2 (5 bases). The germline V and J ends were trimmed by 3 bases and 1 base, with 12 bases remaining between them. This CDR3 has 15 residues. The DNA for the CDR3 is TGTGCCAGCAGTTTCAGAAGAGGAGGCCAAGAGACCCAGTACTTC. It yields the protein CASSFRRGGQETQYF.

This chain uses TRBV12-3 or TRBV12-4 with TRBJ2-1; 12 bases line up with TRBD1. V shed 3 bases, J shed 7 bases, and the junction held 4 bases outside the gene matches. This CDR3 has 15 residues. CDR3 in amino acids: CASSFAGQGANEQFF. The DNA of the CDR3 is TGTGCCAGCAGTTTTGCGGGACAGGGGGCAAATGAGCAGTTCTTC.

The chain employs TRBV20-1 and TRBJ2-3; a possible D gene is TRBD2 (6 bases). Trimming shortened V by 5 bases and J by 2 bases, and 14 bases separated the two germline ends. Per the germline V gene, CDR1 is DFQATT and CDR2 is SNEGSKA (reference sequence). The CDR3 contains 14 residues. Written as DNA, the CDR3 is TGCAGTGCTGGGGACTGGCGTTACACAGATACGCAGTATTTT. Encoded protein: CSAGDWRYTDTQYF.

The chain joins TRBV7-2 to TRBJ2-1; no definite D call. Trimming pared 3 bases from V and 5 bases from J, leaving 8 bases between. Germline values: CDR1 SGHTA, CDR2 FQGNSA. There are 13 residues in the CDR3. The CDR3 protein is CASSFAGHNEQFF. CDR3 sequence (DNA): TGTGCCAGCAGCTTTGCAGGCCACAATGAGCAGTTCTTC. The full variable domain, rest sourced from reference TRBV7-2 and TRBJ2-1, is GAGVSQSPSNKVTEKGKDVELRCDPISGHTALYWYRQSLGQGLEFLIYFQGNSAPDKSGLPSDRFSAERTGGSVSTLTIQRTQQEDSAVYLCASSFAGHNEQFFGPGTRLTVL.

In its sample, this clonotype was seen many times. This sequence joins TRBV5-1 and TRBJ1-4; TRBD1 is a possible D gene (5 bases). Trimming pared 4 bases from V and 5 bases from J, leaving 18 bases between. The germline V gene encodes CDR1 SGHRS and CDR2 YFSETQ. The CDR3 is 16 residues long. Here the CDR3 reads CASSLQPGRSNEKLFF. The CDR3 DNA reads as TGCGCCAGCAGCCTACAACCGGGACGTTCAAATGAAAAACTGTTTTTT.

This clonotype occurred a few times. The genes are TRBV27 and TRBJ1-5, with D uncertain. Germline CDR1 MNHEY, CDR2 SMNVEV (reference sequence). The V end lost 3 bases, the J end lost 5 bases, and 8 bases lay between the germline ends. The CDR3 totals 13 residues. CDR3 sequence reads: CASSFSADQPQHF. The CDR3 region has the DNA TGTGCCAGCAGTTTTTCCGCCGATCAGCCCCAGCATTTT.

The chain uses TRBV29-1 and TRBJ1-6, with TRBD1 matching 7 bases. J lost 7 bases, V lost 4 bases, and 4 bases had no gene match. This CDR3 contains 13 residues. Germline-derived CDR1 and CDR2 are SQVTM and ANQGSEA. The CDR3 bases are TGCAGCGTTGGGGACAGCCAGAATTCACCCCTCCACTTT. Its translation is CSVGDSQNSPLHF.

This clonotype was counted a few times. The chain uses TRBV5-1 and TRBJ1-2; TRBD1 matches 7 bases. Germline V CDR1 and CDR2: SGHRS, YFSETQ. V was pared by 4 bases and J by 2 bases, with 8 bases of the junction left unmatched. The CDR3 length is 15 residues. In nucleotides, the CDR3 is TGCGCCAGCAGCGATTCGACAGGGCTCAACTATGGCTACACCTTC. It is translated as CASSDSTGLNYGYTF.

This chain links TRBV6-8 with TRBJ1-2; D call uncertain. V lost 6 bases and J lost 4, with 15 bases in between. CDR3 length equals 14 residues. The germline V gene has CDR1 MNHGY and CDR2 SAAAGT. The DNA for the CDR3 is TGTGCCAGCAGAGATCGAGCGGAGCTCTATGGCTACACCTTC. Translating it yields CASRDRAELYGYTF.

V gene TRBV2 combines with J gene TRBJ2-7; 10 nucleotides align to TRBD1. The CDR3 runs to 11 residues. The junction had 5 bases not matched to a gene; V was cut back by 7 bases and J by 11 bases. Germline V gene sequence: CDR1 SNHLY, CDR2 FYNNEI. DNA for the CDR3: TGTGCCAGCAAGGACAGGGGGTTTGAGTACTTC. Translating it yields CASKDRGFEYF.

This clonotype has only a few counts. This sequence joins TRBV20-1 and TRBJ1-1; D is unresolved. Trimming stripped 7 bases from V and 3 bases from J, with 15 bases between. This CDR3 contains 13 residues. The germline CDR1 and CDR2 sequences are DFQATT and SNEGSKA (reference sequence). CDR3 bases: TGCAGTGTCGCAGCTAGGAACCACACTGAAGCTTTCTTT. Translation: CSVAARNHTEAFF.

This chain connects TRBV14 to TRBJ2-2, with unresolved D. CDR3 length: 13 amino acids. Germline values: CDR1 SGHDN, CDR2 FVKESK. V was shortened by 4 bases and J by 5 bases, with 8 bases between the two germline ends. This CDR3 reads CASSPFRTGELFF. The CDR3 DNA is TGTGCCAGCAGCCCCTTTAGGACCGGGGAGCTGTTTTTT.

There are a few counts of this clonotype. The gene calls are TRBV7-3 and TRBJ2-5; 14 bases map to TRBD2. Germline V gene lookup returns CDR1 SGHTA and CDR2 FQGTGA. V lost 3 bases, J lost 5 bases, and 2 bases stayed unmatched. The length of the CDR3 is 15 residues. The CDR3 nucleotides read TGTGCCAGCAGCTTGACTAGCGGGGGGGCGGAGACCCAGTACTTC. This sequence encodes CASSLTSGGAETQYF.

In its sample, this clonotype was seen many times. The V and J genes are TRBV7-6 and TRBJ1-3; D possibly corresponds to TRBD1 (5 bases). The CDR3 is made up of 16 amino acids. Germline assignment: CDR1 SGHVS and CDR2 FNYEAQ. Trimming pared 3 bases from V and 2 bases from J, leaving 14 bases between. The CDR3 protein is CASSFGQGRTGNTIYF. CDR3 DNA: TGTGCCAGCAGCTTTGGGCAGGGAAGGACTGGAAACACCATATATTTT.

This clonotype was counted only a few times. V is TRBV27 and J is TRBJ1-2, with a weak D call TRBD1 (6 bases). This CDR3 region has 12 residues. Deletions cut 6 bases from V and 6 bases from J, with 11 bases between. Germline V gene data show CDR1 as MNHEY and CDR2 as SMNVEV (reference sequence). This CDR3 is CASSRGGHGYTF. In DNA form, the CDR3 reads TGTGCCAGCAGCCGAGGGGGGCATGGCTACACCTTC.

At least ten counts were recorded for this clonotype. The CDR3, as DNA: TGCGCCAGCAGCCAAGATTGGGGGAACTATGGCTACACCTTC. Amino acid sequence: CASSQDWGNYGYTF. This chain joins TRBV4-3 and TRBJ1-2, with a tentative D call TRBD1 (5 bases). Trimming cost V 0 bases and J 2 bases, with 7 bases left between them. The CDR3 extends over 14 amino acids. Germline-derived CDR1 and CDR2 are LGHNA and YSLEER.

The chain uses TRBV7-3 and TRBJ1-3; the D is unclear. With 5 bases removed from V and 4 bases from J, the gap between germline ends came to 9 bases. CDR3 length: 13 amino acids. CDR1 is SGHTA, CDR2 FQGTGA, per germline. The CDR3 DNA is TGTGCCAGCAGCCTGGACCCGGGAAACACCATATATTTT. It specifies CASSLDPGNTIYF.

In this sample, this clonotype turned up a few times. The rearrangement joins TRBV7-8 to TRBJ1-6; D remains ambiguous. The CDR3 is 13 residues long. Germline V CDR1 and CDR2: SGHVS, FQNEAQ. The V gene lost 5 bases and the J gene lost 9 bases, with 11 bases spanning the gap. CDR3 amino acids: CASSQEMGSPLHF. CDR3 nucleotides: TGTGCCAGCAGCCAGGAAATGGGTTCACCCCTCCACTTT.

This clonotype has only a few counts. The V and J genes are TRBV19 and TRBJ2-1; D gene unclear. Germline lookup yields CDR1 LNHDA and CDR2 SQIVND (reference sequence). The CDR3 consists of 13 residues. V lost 9 bases and J 5 bases, leaving 14 bases between the germline ends. This CDR3 is CASLRLSDNEQFF. DNA for the CDR3: TGTGCCAGCCTACGACTGTCCGACAATGAGCAGTTCTTC. Supplemented by reference TRBV19 and TRBJ2-1, the full variable domain reads DGGITQSPKYLFRKEGQNVTLSCEQNLNHDAMYWYRQDPGQGLRLIYYSQIVNDFQKGDIAEGYSVSREKKESFPLTVTSAQKNPTAFYLCASLRLSDNEQFFGPGTRLTVL.

Points on this clonotype: A read error may be the cause here, since a much bigger clone is one base away. The V gene is TRBV5-1, the J gene TRBJ2-1; D remains unclear. This CDR3 comprises 12 residues. Germline assignment: CDR1 SGHRS and CDR2 YFSETQ. V lost 5 bases, J lost 7 bases, and 10 bases lay in between. CDR3 residues: CASRLTENEQFF. The CDR3 coding sequence is TGCGCCAGCAGATTGACCGAGAATGAGCAGTTCTTC.

The V call is TRBV7-6, the J call TRBJ1-3, with TRBD1 as a possible D gene (6 bases). Germline V gives CDR1 SGHVS, CDR2 FNYEAQ. V shed 5 bases and J shed 4 bases, with 12 bases lying between them. The CDR3 runs 14 residues. Here the CDR3 reads CASSLTGNGNTIYF. The CDR3 bases are TGTGCCAGCAGCCTTACAGGGAACGGAAACACCATATATTTT.

This clonotype was seen a handful of times. The rearrangement uses TRBV20-1 and TRBJ2-7; no clear D gene. This CDR3 contains 12 residues. Trimming pared 0 bases from V and 6 bases from J, leaving 9 bases between. Germline CDR1 is DFQATT and CDR2 is SNEGSKA (reference sequence). The CDR3 here is CSARERRTEQYV. The CDR3 DNA reads as TGCAGTGCTAGAGAGAGGAGAACCGAGCAGTACGTC.

The chain combines TRBV6-5 with TRBJ1-3; 8 positions agree with TRBD1. This CDR3 has 16 residues. Germline CDR1 and CDR2: MNHEY and SVGAGI. The junction had 7 bases not matched to a gene; V was cut back by 2 bases and J by 4 bases. CDR3 sequence: CASSYSRQGLGNTIYF. The CDR3 DNA reads as TGTGCCAGCAGTTACAGTAGACAGGGGTTAGGAAACACCATATATTTT.

CDR3 in amino acids: CASSDPARYSDTQYF. CDR3 nucleotide sequence: TGTGCCAGCAGTGACCCGGCCCGATATTCAGATACGCAGTATTTT. The chain has TRBV6-1 and TRBJ2-3; D call uncertain. The CDR3 is 15 residues long. The germline V and J ends were trimmed by 3 bases and 4 bases, with 14 bases remaining between them. The V gene's germline CDR1 is MNHNS and CDR2 SASEGT.

This clonotype occurred a few times. The rearrangement uses TRBV6-1 and TRBJ1-5, with D possibly matching TRBD1 (5 bases). CDR3 length equals 15 residues. The V gene lost 3 bases and the J gene lost 5 bases, with 14 bases spanning the gap. CDR1 MNHNS and CDR2 SASEGT come from the germline V gene. This CDR3 reads CASSDPGKVDQPQHF. The CDR3 DNA reads as TGTGCCAGCAGTGACCCAGGGAAGGTCGATCAGCCCCAGCATTTT.

The sample holds a few counts of this clonotype. The chain carries TRBV6-5 and TRBJ1-2; D ambiguous. This CDR3 is built from 14 residues. Germline V gene lookup returns CDR1 MNHEY and CDR2 SVGAGI. With 0 bases removed from V and 6 bases from J, the gap between germline ends came to 11 bases. As DNA, the CDR3 is TGTGCCAGCAGTTACTCGGTCGCAGTAGATGGCTACACCTTC. This translates into CASSYSVAVDGYTF.

CDR3 nucleotide sequence: TGCGCCAGCAGCCCCGATCCGGGGCACTATGGCTACACCTTC. Protein sequence: CASSPDPGHYGYTF. The chain recombines TRBV4-1 with TRBJ1-2, with a tentative D call TRBD1 (5 bases). The length of the CDR3 is 14 residues. Per germline, CDR1 MGHRA and CDR2 YSYEKL. V was cut by 4 bases and J by 3 bases, with 12 bases left in between.